This T cell receptor (beta chain) was obtained from a study of vaccination and CD4 T cells after COVID-19. Study in general: Convalescent participants consisted of six males and four females, two being Hispanic. Study results and limitations: Only relatively few convalescent patients were studied, and early post-infection timepoints were not analyzed.

Documented treatment: roughly ten-day PBMC culture with coronavirus spike peptide pools or control peptides (ViraFEST assay). Oncomine TCR Beta short-read sequencing was applied to DNA from cultured CD4+ T cells. In TCRdb, the PCR reads were re-called with MiXCR into one record per CDR3 protein. The sample has some 13,000 distinct CDR3 sequences, around 40% seen once; the top ten hold over 9.5%. The CDR3 loop spans 13 amino acids. The germline CDR1 and CDR2 sequences are LNHNV and YYDKDF (reference sequence). The V and J ends lost 3 bases and 7 bases respectively, with 10 bases between them. This clonotype has a handful of counts. Antigen unknown.

The TCR sequence derives from a human donor who had recovered from COVID-19. Sequenced sample: CD4+ T cells from blood, cultured in vitro. This rearrangement joins TRBV15 to TRBJ2-1; TRBD2 is a possible D gene (5 bases). The CDR3 DNA is TGTGCCACCAGCAGGGACTGGGAGAATGAGCAGTTCTTC. Its protein is CATSRDWENEQFF. The full variable domain, completed using reference TRBV15 and TRBJ2-1, is DAMVIQNPRYQVTQFGKPVTLSCSQTLNHNVMYWYQQKSSQAPKLLFHYYDKDFNNEADTPDNFQSRRPNTSFCFLDIRSPGLGDTAMYLCATSRDWENEQFFGPGTRLTVL.